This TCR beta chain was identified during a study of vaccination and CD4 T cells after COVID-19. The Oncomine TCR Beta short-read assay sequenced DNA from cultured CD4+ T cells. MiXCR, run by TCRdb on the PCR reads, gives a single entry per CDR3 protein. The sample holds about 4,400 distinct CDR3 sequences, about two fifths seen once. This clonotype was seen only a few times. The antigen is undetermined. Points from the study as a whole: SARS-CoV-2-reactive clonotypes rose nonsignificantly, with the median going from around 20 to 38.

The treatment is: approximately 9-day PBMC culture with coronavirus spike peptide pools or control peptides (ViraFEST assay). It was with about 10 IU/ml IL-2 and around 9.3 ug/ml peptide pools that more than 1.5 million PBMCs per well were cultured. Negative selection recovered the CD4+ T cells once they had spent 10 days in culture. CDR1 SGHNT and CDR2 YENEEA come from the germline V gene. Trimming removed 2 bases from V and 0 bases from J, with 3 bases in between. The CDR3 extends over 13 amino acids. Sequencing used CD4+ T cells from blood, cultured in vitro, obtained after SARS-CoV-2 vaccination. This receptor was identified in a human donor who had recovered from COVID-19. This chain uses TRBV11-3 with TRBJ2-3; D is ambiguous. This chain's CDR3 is CASSLPSTDTQYF. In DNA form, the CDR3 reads TGTGCCAGCAGCTTACCTAGCACAGATACGCAGTATTTT.